This is a list of T cell receptor beta chains from one sample in a study of cytomegalovirus exposure and HLA in healthy donors. Assay used: immunoSEQ multiplex PCR; TCRdb lists only in-frame clones, some missing. The sample holds around 97,000 clones; 79% are singletons and the top ten take approximately 4.3%. The sample taken for sequencing was PBMCs. The receptors shown here come from a man in his fifties in good health and CMV-seropositive. Each CDR3 is given with its conserved first and last residue. Fields, in order: J gene, V gene, CDR3 protein.

j_call: TRBJ2-3; v_call: TRBV28; cdr3_aa: CASVFTSGGTDTQYF
j_call: TRBJ2-1; v_call: TRBV2; cdr3_aa: CASLQGTSYNEQFF
j_call: TRBJ2-7; v_call: TRBV28; cdr3_aa: CATTLSGGRTYEQYF
j_call: TRBJ2-7; v_call: TRBV7-9; cdr3_aa: CSSSLALVDRGVEQYF
j_call: TRBJ2-7; v_call: TRBV28; cdr3_aa: CASSPQSSYEQYF
j_call: TRBJ2-7; v_call: TRBV28; cdr3_aa: CASSFWSWKGKGAYEQYF
j_call: TRBJ2-7; v_call: TRBV20-1; cdr3_aa: CSAQQDYEQYF
j_call: TRBJ2-1; v_call: TRBV27; cdr3_aa: CASAFTSSGSDNEQFF
j_call: TRBJ2-1; v_call: TRBV13; cdr3_aa: CASSRIGGWSNEQFF
j_call: TRBJ2-1; v_call: TRBV6-5; cdr3_aa: CASSGQGRGNEQFF
j_call: TRBJ2-3; v_call: TRBV5-4; cdr3_aa: CASRENRGDTQYF
j_call: TRBJ2-1; v_call: TRBV10-2; cdr3_aa: CASKEAVGDYNGQFF
j_call: TRBJ2-1; v_call: TRBV18; cdr3_aa: CASSPPDLAGYNEQFF
j_call: TRBJ2-7; v_call: TRBV7-8; cdr3_aa: CASSLANRIYEQYF
j_call: TRBJ1-5; v_call: TRBV25-1; cdr3_aa: CASSDRTDNQPQHF
j_call: TRBJ2-3; v_call: TRBV7-2; cdr3_aa: CASSLAGGSFGTDTQYF
j_call: TRBJ2-7; v_call: TRBV27; cdr3_aa: CASTRSGGSEQYF
j_call: TRBJ1-4; v_call: TRBV4-2; cdr3_aa: CASSQDISDLGVMEKLFF
j_call: TRBJ2-2; v_call: TRBV7-6; cdr3_aa: CASSGLTGENTGELFF
j_call: TRBJ2-1; v_call: TRBV5-5; cdr3_aa: CASSLEADEQFF
j_call: TRBJ1-2; v_call: TRBV7-2; cdr3_aa: CASSLNADFNYGYTF
j_call: TRBJ2-7; v_call: TRBV30; cdr3_aa: CAWSLGLEQYF
j_call: TRBJ2-2; v_call: TRBV9; cdr3_aa: CASSFRQAGELFF
j_call: TRBJ2-3; v_call: TRBV7-2; cdr3_aa: CASSQNQGRGTDTQYF